This TCR beta chain was captured in a study of blood T cell repertoires in COVID-19. Study as a whole: Researchers got acute and convalescent COVID-19 samples from the United States, Italy and Spain. T cells, B-cell-depleted T cells, or PBMCs provided the cDNA or gDNA that served as material.

The length of the CDR3 is 16 residues. The germline CDR1 and CDR2 sequences are SGDLS and YYNGEE. V lost 2 bases and J lost 6; bases outside the gene matches: 13. In the authors' workflow: From reference gene primer amplification, estimates of nucleated cell counts were derived. Produced via immunoSEQ multiplex PCR; TCRdb's table is partial and in-frame only. The DNA gave D and trimming, while V, J and clone size come from that table. This repertoire shows hundreds of thousands of clones, about 88% found once; its top ten account for around 0.92%. The chain uses TRBV9 and TRBJ1-1, with 7 bases fitting TRBD1. The TCR was taken from a man between 18 and 35 years old with COVID-19, enrolled during active disease. The sample was peripheral blood. CDR3 loop: CASSVVGGHLRAEAFF. The CDR3 nucleotides read TGTGCCAGCAGCGTGGTAGGGGGCCATCTCAGGGCTGAAGCTTTCTTT.